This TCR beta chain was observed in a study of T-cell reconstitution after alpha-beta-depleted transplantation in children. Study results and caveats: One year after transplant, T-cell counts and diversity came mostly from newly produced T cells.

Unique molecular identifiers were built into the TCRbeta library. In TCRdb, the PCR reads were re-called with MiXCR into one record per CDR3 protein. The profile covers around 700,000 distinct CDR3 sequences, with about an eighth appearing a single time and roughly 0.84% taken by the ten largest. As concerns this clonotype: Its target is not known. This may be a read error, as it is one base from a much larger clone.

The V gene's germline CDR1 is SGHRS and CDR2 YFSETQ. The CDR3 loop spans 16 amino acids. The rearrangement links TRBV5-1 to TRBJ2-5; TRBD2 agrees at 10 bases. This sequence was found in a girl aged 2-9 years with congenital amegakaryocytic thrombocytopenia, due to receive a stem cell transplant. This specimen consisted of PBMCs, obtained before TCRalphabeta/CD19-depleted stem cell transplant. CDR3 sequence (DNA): TGCACCAGCAGTCAACCGGGACTAGCGTCCAAGAGGACCCAGTACTTC. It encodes CTSSQPGLASKRTQYF.